Below are 23 T cell receptor beta chains sequenced from a single sample in a study of cytomegalovirus exposure and HLA in healthy donors. Sequencing was performed with immunoSEQ multiplex PCR; in TCRdb, only in-frame clones are kept and a portion is missing. Among about 250,000 clones, about 90% were seen once, and the ten largest hold around 12%. Sequencing used PBMCs. These receptors all come from a man between 18 and 35 years old in good health and CMV-seropositive.

The J gene is TRBJ1-1, the V gene TRBV29-1; D uncertain. The ends were cut back, 5 bases at V and 4 bases at J, with 17 bases in the middle. The CDR3 sequence is 14 residues long. Germline V gene lookup returns CDR1 SQVTM and CDR2 ANQGSEA. In DNA, the CDR3 is TGCAGCGTTCATCGCTCGTCGGGCGGCACTGAAGCTTTCTTT. It is translated as CSVHRSSGGTEAFF.

The gene calls are TRBV30 and TRBJ1-4; TRBD1 matches at 11 bases. J gave up 5 bases and V 2 bases, and 4 bases lay outside the gene matches. The CDR3 covers 15 residues. Germline loops: CDR1 GTSNPN, CDR2 SVGIG (reference sequence). This CDR3 is CAWSTGTGGNEKLFF. CDR3 DNA sequence: TGTGCCTGGAGTACCGGGACAGGGGGGAATGAAAAACTGTTTTTT. The whole variable domain, remainder taken from reference TRBV30 and TRBJ1-4, is SQTIHQWPATLVQPVGSPLSLECTVEGTSNPNLYWYRQAAGRGLQLLFYSVGIGQISSEVPQNLSASRPQDRQFILSSKKLLLSDSGFYLCAWSTGTGGNEKLFFGSGTQLSVL.

V usage is TRBV6-4 and J usage is TRBJ2-2, with 9 bases aligning to TRBD2. Trimming at V came to 4 bases and at J to 4 bases, leaving 1 base not matched to a gene. CDR1 MRHNA and CDR2 SNTAGT come from the germline V gene. This CDR3 is built from 14 residues. The CDR3 DNA reads TGTGCCAGCAGTGTTAGCGGGAGCACCGGGGAGCTGTTTTTT. Translated: CASSVSGSTGELFF.

The chain recombines TRBV13 with TRBJ2-1, with D perhaps matching TRBD2 (5 bases). The CDR3 covers 11 residues. With 6 bases removed from V and 7 bases from J, the gap between germline ends came to 7 bases. Germline assignment: CDR1 PRHDT and CDR2 FYEKMQ (reference sequence). Here the CDR3 DNA reads TGTGCCAGCAGTCGAGGGAATGAGCAGTTCTTC. Residues: CASSRGNEQFF.

This chain connects TRBV28 to TRBJ2-4, with a possible D match to TRBD2 (5 bases). Germline CDR1 MDHEN, CDR2 SYDVKM. The CDR3 runs to 15 residues. Trimming stripped 2 bases from V and 0 bases from J, with 8 bases between. CDR3 in amino acids: CASSLGAVAKNIQYF. The CDR3 nucleotides are TGTGCCAGCAGTTTAGGAGCGGTAGCCAAAAACATTCAGTACTTC.

This rearrangement joins TRBV28 to TRBJ2-3; TRBD2 agrees at 9 bases. The CDR3 covers 16 residues. V shed 5 bases, J shed 5 bases, and the junction held 11 bases outside the gene matches. Germline assignment: CDR1 MDHEN and CDR2 SYDVKM. Here the CDR3 reads CASSRPGAGGIDTQYF. In nucleotides, the CDR3 is TGTGCCAGCAGTCGCCCAGGGGCGGGAGGGATAGATACGCAGTATTTT.

This chain connects TRBV29-1 to TRBJ2-7, with D perhaps assigned TRBD1 or TRBD2 (5 bases each). The germline CDR1 and CDR2 sequences are SQVTM and ANQGSEA. V gave up 4 bases and J gave up 2 bases, with 12 bases separating them. The CDR3 extends over 13 amino acids. CDR3 sequence reads: CSVVWGFAYEQYF. DNA of the CDR3: TGCAGCGTTGTTTGGGGGTTTGCCTACGAGCAGTACTTC.

The chain carries TRBV18 and TRBJ2-1, with TRBD1 identical over 8 bases. Losses at the gene ends were 4 bases for V and 6 bases for J; bases not matched to a gene: 2. Germline loops: CDR1 KGHSH, CDR2 LQKENI. The CDR3 is 13 amino acids. In nucleotides, the CDR3 is TGTGCCAGCTCACTTGGACAGGGCAATGAGCAGTTCTTC. It codes for CASSLGQGNEQFF. Based on the CDR3 plus reference TRBV18 and TRBJ2-1, the full variable domain is NAGVMQNPRHLVRRRGQEARLRCSPMKGHSHVYWYRQLPEEGLKFMVYLQKENIIDESGMPKERFSAEFPKEGPSILRIQQVVRGDSAAYFCASSLGQGNEQFFGPGTRLTVL.

CDR3 DNA sequence: TGTGCCAGCAGTTTAGGGAGGGGGTACGAGCAGTACTTC. Residues: CASSLGRGYEQYF. The J gene is TRBJ2-7, the V gene TRBV27, with a tentative D call TRBD2 (7 bases). The V end lost 2 bases, the J end lost 4 bases, and 9 bases lay between the germline ends. CDR1 MNHEY and CDR2 SMNVEV come from the germline V gene (reference sequence). This CDR3 is built from 13 residues.

V and J are TRBV11-2 and TRBJ2-7; 10 bases align to TRBD2. V lost 0 bases to trimming and J lost 8 bases; unmatched junction nucleotides: 10. Germline V gene sequence: CDR1 SGHAT, CDR2 FQNNGV. The CDR3 sequence is 16 residues long. The CDR3 protein is CASSLDLLAGASQQYF. For the CDR3, the DNA is TGTGCCAGCAGCTTAGATCTCCTAGCGGGAGCCAGCCAGCAGTACTTC.

The gene calls are TRBV6-5 and TRBJ1-2, with 10 bases matching TRBD1. This CDR3 spans 16 amino acids. CDR1 and CDR2 (germline): MNHEY, SVGAGI. With V trimmed by 4 bases and J by 6 bases, 11 bases remained unmatched. The CDR3 DNA reads TGTGCCAGCAGTTCCATTGGACAGGGGGTAGCGGATGGCTACACCTTC. Protein: CASSSIGQGVADGYTF.

This chain joins TRBV21-1 and TRBJ2-2. TRBV21-1 is reported as a pseudogene. The CDR3 length is 20 residues. The CDR3 here is CASSKAQATAREQVGGELFF. The CDR3, as DNA: TGTGCCAGCAGCAAAGCGCAAGCAACGGCCCGGGAACAGGTGGGCGGGGAGCTGTTTTTT.

V usage is TRBV5-4 and J usage is TRBJ1-4; D not resolved. V was trimmed by 4 bases and J by 3 bases, leaving 7 bases between them. The length of the CDR3 is 13 residues. Germline assignment: CDR1 SGHNT and CDR2 YYREEE (reference sequence). In DNA, the CDR3 is TGTGCCAGCAGCCTACTAGCTAATGAAAAACTGTTTTTT. Its protein product is CASSLLANEKLFF.

The V call is TRBV2, the J call TRBJ2-6, with a possible D match to TRBD1 (6 bases). V shed 4 bases and J shed 0 bases, with 16 bases lying between them. CDR3 size: 18 residues. Germline loops: CDR1 SNHLY, CDR2 FYNNEI. CDR3 protein: CASSGGGQRNSGANVLTF. The DNA of the CDR3 is TGTGCCAGCAGTGGTGGTGGACAGCGTAACTCTGGGGCCAACGTCCTGACTTTC.

The chain links TRBV27 to TRBJ2-7, with D maybe TRBD1 (5 bases). Germline V gene data show CDR1 as MNHEY and CDR2 as SMNVEV (reference sequence). The CDR3 has 15 residues. The V and J ends lost 11 bases and 7 bases respectively, with 27 bases between them. DNA for the CDR3: TGTGCCGATCCACGCAGGGTCCCAACGGTGTGTGAGCAGTACTTC. Amino acid sequence: CADPRRVPTVCEQYF.

This chain connects TRBV6-5 to TRBJ2-7; maybe TRBD2 (6 bases). Germline assignment: CDR1 MNHEY and CDR2 SVGAGI. Trimming removed 2 bases at V and 2 bases at J, with 7 bases between. The CDR3 spans 13 residues. The CDR3 sequence: CASSYERAYEQYF. CDR3 nucleotide sequence: TGTGCCAGCAGTTACGAGCGGGCCTACGAGCAGTACTTC.

This clone was picked up a small number of times. This chain uses TRBV6-1 with TRBJ2-7; 12 nucleotides match TRBD2. The CDR3 sequence is 15 residues long. Germline values: CDR1 MNHNS, CDR2 SASEGT. V gave up 1 base and J gave up 4 bases; unmatched junction bases: 2. The CDR3 spells CASSEGLAGVYEQYF. CDR3 DNA: TGTGCCAGCAGTGAAGGACTAGCGGGAGTTTACGAGCAGTACTTC.

V gene TRBV6-1 combines with J gene TRBJ1-2; no clear D. The CDR3 runs to 13 residues. V lost 3 bases, J lost 3 bases, and 8 bases lay in between. The germline V gene encodes CDR1 MNHNS and CDR2 SASEGT. CDR3 coding DNA: TGTGCCAGCAGTGATAAGGCGGACTATGGCTACACCTTC. This codes for CASSDKADYGYTF.

The V gene is TRBV5-6, the J gene TRBJ2-2; TRBD2 agrees at 9 bases. CDR1 SGHDT and CDR2 YYEEEE come from the germline V gene. V lost 0 bases, J lost 4 bases, and 10 bases stayed unmatched. The CDR3 has 18 amino acids. The CDR3, as DNA: TGTGCCAGCAGCTTGGCCGTTGGGCTAGCGGGACCCACCGGGGAGCTGTTTTTT. This gives the protein CASSLAVGLAGPTGELFF.

The chain joins TRBV2 to TRBJ1-5; a possible D gene is TRBD1 (5 bases). The ends were cut back, 4 bases at V and 3 bases at J, with 16 bases in the middle. The CDR3 runs to 16 residues. Germline-derived CDR1 and CDR2 are SNHLY and FYNNEI. The CDR3 sequence is CASSVLPGGDNQPQHF. CDR3 DNA: TGTGCCAGCAGTGTCCTCCCGGGGGGGGACAATCAGCCCCAGCATTTT.

The chain employs TRBV9 and TRBJ2-3; no clear D. This CDR3 has 16 residues. The germline gives CDR1 SGDLS, CDR2 YYNGEE. V lost 4 bases and J lost 1, with 16 bases in between. The CDR3 reads CASSKVSGQGTDTQYF. CDR3 sequence (DNA): TGTGCCAGCAGCAAAGTTTCCGGCCAAGGCACAGATACGCAGTATTTT.

This chain links TRBV7-9 with TRBJ2-5; tentatively, D is TRBD2 (6 bases). Germline CDR1 and CDR2: SEHNR and FQNEAQ (reference sequence). CDR3 length: 13 residues. The ends were cut back, 6 bases at V and 5 bases at J, with 13 bases in the middle. CDR3 bases: TGTGCCAGCAGGCGGGGCACGGGGGAGACCCAGTACTTC. Translated, it gives CASRRGTGETQYF.

V is TRBV5-4 and J is TRBJ1-2; 10 nucleotides align to TRBD1. The CDR3 is 16 residues long. CDR1 is SGHNT, CDR2 YYREEE, per germline (reference sequence). Trimming removed 4 bases from V and 0 bases from J; junction bases left unmatched: 6. The CDR3 nucleotides are TGTGCCAGCAGCATCGGGACAGGGGCTTCTAACTATGGCTACACCTTC. Translating gives CASSIGTGASNYGYTF.